Included here is one T cell receptor beta chain sequence, with context. Antigen: not known. Donors consisted of healthy bone marrow donors. The source of the sample is a study of cytomegalovirus exposure and HLA in healthy donors. J was trimmed by 3 bases and V by 6 bases; bases with no gene match: 5. Per the germline V gene, CDR1 is SQVTM and CDR2 is ANQGSEA. The CDR3 is made up of 12 amino acids. 13 Jbeta primers and 60 Vbeta primers were used for the PCR. This table comes from immunoSEQ multiplex PCR, and its TCRdb copy is limited to in-frame clones, with some not included. The table has some 170,000 clones, approximately 76% seen once. Overall study findings and caveats: Common viral pathogens seemed, in a later analysis, to connect with several of the most significant clusters. Some segments of the V type, notably TRBV6-2 and TRBV6-3, were excluded as indistinguishable.

The receptor was derived from a man in his sixties in good health and CMV-seronegative. Sequenced sample: PBMCs. This chain links TRBV29-1 with TRBJ2-7, with 7 bases lining up with TRBD2. The CDR3 protein is CSVIQRDYEQYF. The CDR3, as DNA: TGCAGCGTCATCCAGCGGGACTACGAGCAGTACTTC.